The text below deals with one T cell receptor beta chain. The data derive from a study of T-cell memory formation after mild COVID-19. TCRdb processed the 5' RACE reads anew with MiXCR; each CDR3 protein has one entry. Here the sample spans 400,000 or so distinct CDR3 sequences, around 21% being singletons. Germline CDR1 reads DFQATT; CDR2 reads SNEGSKA (reference sequence). The CDR3 is made up of 15 amino acids. V lost 6 bases to trimming and J lost 5 bases, with 20 bases between them. The sample comprised PBMCs or a T cell subset sorted from them (not recorded which). This clonotype was sampled from an adult woman who had mild COVID-19 (a few samples of this study predate the infection). Cell type and time point are not known. The chain employs TRBV20-1 and TRBJ2-1, with D possibly being TRBD1 or TRBD2 (5 bases each). The CDR3: CSAQTSGRPNNEQFF. The CDR3 nucleotides read TGCAGTGCGCAGACTTCGGGACGGCCTAACAATGAGCAGTTCTTC.